The subject of this entry is one T cell receptor beta chain. What it binds is unknown. V lost 7 bases and J lost 8; bases outside the gene matches: 8. CDR1 SGHTA and CDR2 FQGNSA come from the germline V gene. The CDR3 totals 14 residues. This entry comes from a study of OX40 agonist ivuxolimab in advanced cancers. Study in general: Three patients, one with hepatocellular carcinoma and two with cutaneous melanoma, responded partially. Study-level points and caveats: At 0.1-3.0 mg/kg, partial responders had clonal expansion among the lowest observed.

Measured with immunoSEQ multiplex PCR; TCRdb has only the in-frame clones, and not every one. The sample has about 83,000 clones, roughly 93% seen once; the top ten hold roughly 0.75%. Systemic immunosuppression or autoimmune disease history was grounds to exclude patients. Sequenced material: CD4+ or CD8+ T cells sorted from blood, taken in a trial of the OX40 agonist ivuxolimab. The rearrangement joins TRBV7-2 to TRBJ1-4, with 9 bases that match TRBD1. The TCR was taken from an adult with an advanced solid tumor such as melanoma, head and neck, liver or kidney cancer. CDR3 loop: CASKSDRGKEKLFF. The CDR3, as DNA: TGTGCCAGCAAAAGTGACAGGGGGAAGGAAAAACTGTTTTTT. The complete variable domain, with remaining parts taken from reference TRBV7-2 and TRBJ1-4, reads GAGVSQSPSNKVTEKGKDVELRCDPISGHTALYWYRQSLGQGLEFLIYFQGNSAPDKSGLPSDRFSAERTGGSVSTLTIQRTQQEDSAVYLCASKSDRGKEKLFFGSGTQLSVL.